Following are 20 T cell receptor beta chains from one sample sequenced in a study of regulatory T cells in long-lasting Graves disease (dated by TCRdb to the early 2020s). The time point label on this specimen signifies: newly diagnosed GD, antithyroid drugs for less than 3 months. For both TCR sequencing and RNA sequencing, RNA was extracted from PBMCs using TRIzol. Libraries came from multiplex PCR. The reads were generated on an Illumina HiSeq 4000. To build TCR beta libraries, CDR3 regions were amplified by Arm-PCR using iRepertoire HTBI primers. In-frame beta chains were kept once TCRdb had trimmed the public reads at Q25 with fastp and called clones with MiXCR. Each record represents a unique CDR3 protein, reported with the most common genes and DNA among its rows. Here the sample has 540,000 or so distinct CDR3 sequences; approximately 13% occur a single time. The leading ten clones occupy over 7.5% of the sample.

These data also formed part of another study, on T cells in Graves' hyperthyroidism and ophthalmopathy.

Sequences were derived from peripheral blood mononuclear cells (PBMCs), sampled at new diagnosis, from a patient treated with antithyroid drugs. These receptors were obtained from a man in his thirties or forties with Graves disease. Donor details come from another sample of the same person, matched by shared clones.

There are many counts of this clonotype. V usage is TRBV11-2 and J usage is TRBJ2-3, with TRBD2 identical over 12 bases. The CDR3 spans 17 residues. CDR1 SGHAT and CDR2 FQNNGV come from the germline V gene. Trimming took 5 bases from V and 3 from J; bases not matched to a gene: 9. The CDR3 DNA follows: TGTGCCAGCAGCCCAACTACACTAGCGGGAGGTACAGATACGCAGTATTTT. It is translated as CASSPTTLAGGTDTQYF.

This clonotype was found many times. The rearrangement links TRBV28 to TRBJ2-4, with D possibly TRBD2 on 6 matching bases. The CDR3 is made up of 13 amino acids. Per germline, CDR1 MDHEN and CDR2 SYDVKM. Trimming stripped 11 bases from V and 3 bases from J, with 14 bases between. The CDR3 bases are TGTGCCGTACGGGGACTTGGCAAAAACATTCAGTACTTC. Translated, it gives CAVRGLGKNIQYF.

Worth noting for this clonotype: A much larger clone sits a single nucleotide away, making a read error possible. The chain is built from TRBV19 and TRBJ2-5, with 8 bases lining up with TRBD1. V was clipped by 3 bases and J by 5 bases; unmatched bases: 11. CDR3 size: 16 residues. Germline V gene lookup returns CDR1 LNHDA and CDR2 SQIVND (reference sequence). CDR3 nucleotide sequence: TGTGCCAGTAGTATTTCCGGGGCAGGGGGCGCGGAGACCCAGTACTTC. Its translation: CASSISGAGGAETQYF.

The chain couples TRBV19 to TRBJ2-1, with D uncertain. V was pared by 2 bases and J by 3 bases, with 8 bases between. The CDR3 contains 14 residues. CDR1 is LNHDA and CDR2 is SQIVND in the germline V gene (reference sequence). The CDR3 DNA follows: TGTGCCAGTAGTATAATGGGGAACTACAATGAGCAGTTCTTC. Its protein is CASSIMGNYNEQFF.

The chain links TRBV29-1 to TRBJ2-4, with D perhaps assigned TRBD1 or TRBD2 (5 bases each). The CDR3 consists of 14 residues. Germline V lookup: CDR1 SQVTM, CDR2 ANQGSEA. V lost 2 bases to trimming and J lost 7 bases, with 15 bases between them. The CDR3 nucleotides read TGCAGCGTTGAATGGGACGGCCGAGGGAACATTCAGTACTTC. Its translation: CSVEWDGRGNIQYF.

The sample holds many counts of this clonotype. The rearrangement uses TRBV24-1 and TRBJ2-2; 7 bases line up with TRBD1. V shed 4 bases and J 4 bases; nucleotides not matched to a gene: 5. The CDR3 extends over 15 amino acids. Looked up from germline, CDR1 is KGHDR and CDR2 is SFDVKD. In nucleotides, the CDR3 is TGTGCCACCAGTGACGAGGGGGCCGGCACCGGGGAGCTGTTTTTT. Residues: CATSDEGAGTGELFF.

This clonotype was recorded at least ten times. The rearrangement links TRBV12-3 or TRBV12-4 to TRBJ1-1; weak D call: TRBD1 (6 bases). Trimming took off 3 bases at V and 11 bases at J, with 10 bases between the two ends. This CDR3 comprises 11 residues. The CDR3 spells CASSLQGRAFF. For the CDR3, the DNA is TGTGCCAGCAGTTTGCAGGGGAGGGCTTTCTTT.

The V call is TRBV6-2 or TRBV6-3, the J call TRBJ2-1; D call uncertain. The CDR3 consists of 13 residues. V was shortened by 5 bases and J by 5 bases, with 10 bases between the two germline ends. CDR1 MNHEY and CDR2 SVGEGT come from the germline V gene. CDR3 in DNA: TGTGCCAGCAGTGAAAGTCTTCACAATGAGCAGTTCTTC. It codes for CASSESLHNEQFF.

This clonotype was picked up many times. V and J are TRBV5-1 and TRBJ2-1; 7 bases are shared with TRBD2. The CDR3 is made up of 17 amino acids. With V trimmed by 0 bases and J by 0 bases, 6 bases remained unmatched. Germline V CDR1 and CDR2: SGHRS, YFSETQ. CDR3 sequence reads: CASSLGFSGGSYNEQFF. CDR3 nucleotide sequence: TGCGCCAGCAGCTTGGGCTTTTCGGGGGGCTCCTACAATGAGCAGTTCTTC.

This clonotype appeared many times. CDR3 sequence: CASSEDRPGYYEQYF. The CDR3 DNA reads TGTGCCAGCAGTGAAGACCGCCCCGGGTACTACGAGCAGTACTTC. V and J are TRBV2 and TRBJ2-7; D remains ambiguous. Germline V gives CDR1 SNHLY, CDR2 FYNNEI. Trimming removed 1 base at V and 3 bases at J, with 13 bases between. The CDR3 covers 15 residues.

J is TRBJ2-2 and V is TRBV27, with 8 bases fitting TRBD1. The CDR3 consists of 13 residues. The V and J ends lost 6 bases and 7 bases, in that order; junction bases with no gene match: 4. Per germline, CDR1 MNHEY and CDR2 SMNVEV (reference sequence). The CDR3 reads CASRQGAGGELFF. For the CDR3, the DNA is TGTGCCAGCAGGCAGGGGGCCGGCGGGGAGCTGTTTTTT.

This clonotype was counted ten times or more. This chain's CDR3 is CSASRVGEETQYF. The CDR3 coding sequence is TGCAGTGCTAGTAGAGTAGGGGAGGAGACCCAGTACTTC. The chain employs TRBV20-1 and TRBJ2-5; either TRBD1 or TRBD2 may supply D (5 bases each). The CDR3 totals 13 residues. Germline V CDR1 and CDR2: DFQATT, SNEGSKA (reference sequence). Trimming stripped 3 bases from V and 5 bases from J, with 13 bases between.

This clonotype was seen at least ten times. The CDR3 loop reads CASSLEGASTDTQYF. The CDR3 DNA sequence: TGTGCCAGCAGTTTAGAGGGTGCTAGCACAGATACGCAGTATTTT. The J gene is TRBJ2-3, the V gene TRBV27; TRBD2 might be the D (5 bases). The CDR3 loop spans 15 amino acids. CDR1 and CDR2 from the germline V gene are MNHEY and SMNVEV (reference sequence). Trimming took off 2 bases at V and 0 bases at J, with 9 bases between the two ends.

On this clonotype: A much larger clone differs by one base, so this may be a read error. The CDR3 ends on some other residue instead of the conserved phenylalanine or tryptophan, so this is likely a read error. The V and J genes are TRBV19 and TRBJ1-1; no reliable D call. Per germline, CDR1 LNHDA and CDR2 SQIVND (reference sequence). The CDR3 runs to 15 residues. Trimming took off 3 bases at V and 5 bases at J, with 16 bases between the two ends. CDR3: CASSIRLQSSTEAFY. In nucleotides, the CDR3 is TGTGCCAGTAGTATCCGGCTGCAGAGCTCGACTGAAGCTTTCTAT.

This clonotype has just a few counts. CDR3 protein: CASSQARMENSPLHF. CDR3 sequence (DNA): TGTGCCAGCAGCCAAGCTAGGATGGAGAATTCACCCCTCCACTTT. This chain connects TRBV14 to TRBJ1-6; unclear D gene. Trimming stripped 1 base from V and 7 bases from J, with 11 bases between. Germline values: CDR1 SGHDN, CDR2 FVKESK. The CDR3 sequence is 15 residues long.

This clonotype was observed a handful of times. The chain links TRBV6-2 or TRBV6-3 to TRBJ2-4; D might be TRBD1 (5 bases). Germline loops: CDR1 MNHEY, CDR2 SVGEGT. Trimming shortened V by 7 bases and J by 3 bases, and 13 bases separated the two germline ends. The CDR3 is 14 residues long. Here the CDR3 reads CASIGAANKNIQYF. Here the CDR3 DNA reads TGTGCCAGCATTGGGGCTGCGAACAAAAACATTCAGTACTTC.

This clonotype was detected many times. The chain recombines TRBV12-3 or TRBV12-4 with TRBJ2-3, with TRBD2 identical over 9 bases. This CDR3 comprises 14 residues. V dropped 3 bases and J dropped 5; count of bases not matched to a gene: 3. DNA for the CDR3: TGTGCCAGCAGTTTTGGCGGGAGGGGAGATACGCAGTATTTT. This encodes CASSFGGRGDTQYF.

V is TRBV7-2 and J is TRBJ2-7, with 10 bases fitting TRBD2. The V segment lost 6 bases and the J segment 5 bases; nucleotides outside the gene matches: 4. The CDR3 loop spans 13 amino acids. The germline V gene encodes CDR1 SGHTA and CDR2 FQGNSA. For the CDR3, the DNA is TGTGCCAGCAGTTGGGGGACTAGCGACGAGCAGTACTTC. This sequence encodes CASSWGTSDEQYF.

To note about this clonotype: Just one base apart from a much larger clone, this may be a read error. The DNA of the CDR3 is TGTGCCAGAAGTTACTCGGGCGGGAGCTCCTACAATGAGCAGTTCTTC. Translated, it gives CARSYSGGSSYNEQFF. The chain employs TRBV6-2 or TRBV6-3 and TRBJ2-1; 7 bases fit TRBD2. Germline values: CDR1 MNHEY, CDR2 SVGEGT. The CDR3 has 16 residues.

This chain links TRBV6-1 with TRBJ1-3, with D perhaps TRBD1 (5 bases). The CDR3 contains 16 residues. Germline V gene lookup returns CDR1 MNHNS and CDR2 SASEGT. V dropped 8 bases and J dropped 0 bases, with 17 bases sitting between them. The CDR3 reads CASGEGTGFSGNTIYF. The DNA of the CDR3 is TGTGCCAGCGGGGAGGGGACGGGCTTCTCTGGAAACACCATATATTTT.